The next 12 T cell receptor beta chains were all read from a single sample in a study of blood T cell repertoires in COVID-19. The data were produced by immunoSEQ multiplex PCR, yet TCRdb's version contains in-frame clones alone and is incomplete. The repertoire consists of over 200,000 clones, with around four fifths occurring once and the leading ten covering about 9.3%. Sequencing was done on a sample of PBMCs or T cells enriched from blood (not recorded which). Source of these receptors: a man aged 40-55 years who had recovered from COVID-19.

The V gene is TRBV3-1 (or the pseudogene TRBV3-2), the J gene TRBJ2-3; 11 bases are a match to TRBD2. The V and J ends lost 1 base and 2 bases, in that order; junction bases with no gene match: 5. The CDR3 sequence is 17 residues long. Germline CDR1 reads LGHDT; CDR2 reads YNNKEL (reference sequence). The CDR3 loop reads CASSQVGTSGLTDTQYF. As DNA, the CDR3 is TGTGCCAGCAGCCAAGTAGGGACTAGCGGCCTCACAGATACGCAGTATTTT.

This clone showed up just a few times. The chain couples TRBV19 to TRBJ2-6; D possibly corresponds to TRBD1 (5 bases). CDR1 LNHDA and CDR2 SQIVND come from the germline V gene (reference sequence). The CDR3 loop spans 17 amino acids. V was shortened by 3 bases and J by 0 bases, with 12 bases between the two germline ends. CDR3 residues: CASSIGQGSSGANVLTF. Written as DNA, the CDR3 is TGTGCCAGTAGTATTGGGCAGGGTAGCTCTGGGGCCAACGTCCTGACTTTC.

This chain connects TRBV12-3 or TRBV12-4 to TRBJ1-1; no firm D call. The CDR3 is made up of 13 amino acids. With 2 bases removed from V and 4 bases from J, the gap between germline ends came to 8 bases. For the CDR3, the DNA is TGTGCCAGCAGTTTAACAGTGGGCACTGAAGCTTTCTTT. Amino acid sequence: CASSLTVGTEAFF.

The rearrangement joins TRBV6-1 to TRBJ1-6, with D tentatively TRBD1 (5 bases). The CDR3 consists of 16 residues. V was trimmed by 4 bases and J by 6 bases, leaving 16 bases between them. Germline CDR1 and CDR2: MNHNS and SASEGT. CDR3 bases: TGTGCCAGCAGTGGCCGGGGGGGGTCTGGTAATTCACCCCTCCACTTT. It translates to CASSGRGGSGNSPLHF.

The CDR3 nucleotides are TGTGCCAGCAGCCAAGGGCCAGAGCAGTTCTTC. This codes for CASSQGPEQFF. The V and J genes are TRBV3-1 (or the pseudogene TRBV3-2) and TRBJ2-1, with D unclear. V dropped 1 base and J dropped 10 bases, with 5 bases sitting between them. The V gene's germline CDR1 is LGHDT and CDR2 YNNKEL (reference sequence). CDR3 length: 11 amino acids.

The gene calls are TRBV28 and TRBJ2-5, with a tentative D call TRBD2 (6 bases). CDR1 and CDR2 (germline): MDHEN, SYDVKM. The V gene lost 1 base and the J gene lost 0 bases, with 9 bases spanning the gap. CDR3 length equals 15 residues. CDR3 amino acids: CASSLFGGNQETQYF. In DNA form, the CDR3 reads TGTGCCAGCAGTTTATTTGGGGGGAACCAAGAGACCCAGTACTTC.

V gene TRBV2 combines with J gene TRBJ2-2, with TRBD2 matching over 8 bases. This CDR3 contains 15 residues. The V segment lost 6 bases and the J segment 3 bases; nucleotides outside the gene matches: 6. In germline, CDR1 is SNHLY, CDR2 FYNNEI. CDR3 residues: CASSGRATHTGELFF. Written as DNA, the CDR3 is TGTGCCAGCAGCGGGAGGGCAACCCACACCGGGGAGCTGTTTTTT.

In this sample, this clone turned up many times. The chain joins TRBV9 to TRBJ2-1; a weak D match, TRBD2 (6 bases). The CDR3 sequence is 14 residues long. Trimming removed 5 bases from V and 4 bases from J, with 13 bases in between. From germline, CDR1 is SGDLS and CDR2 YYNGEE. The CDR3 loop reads CASRGPGAYNEQFF. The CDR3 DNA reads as TGTGCCAGCAGGGGGCCGGGAGCATACAATGAGCAGTTCTTC.

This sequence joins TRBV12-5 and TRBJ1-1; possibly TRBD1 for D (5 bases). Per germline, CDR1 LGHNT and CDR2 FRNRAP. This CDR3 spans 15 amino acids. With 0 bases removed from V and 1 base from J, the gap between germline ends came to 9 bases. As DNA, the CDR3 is TGTGCTAGTGGTTTGGTCTTAACAGGGAACACTGAAGCTTTCTTT. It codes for CASGLVLTGNTEAFF.

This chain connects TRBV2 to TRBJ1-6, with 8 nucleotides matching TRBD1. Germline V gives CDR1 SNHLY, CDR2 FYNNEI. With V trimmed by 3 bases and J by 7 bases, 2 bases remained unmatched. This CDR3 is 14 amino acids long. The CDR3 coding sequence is TGTGCCAGCAGTGACAGGGGGCAAAATTCACCCCTCCACTTT. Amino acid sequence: CASSDRGQNSPLHF.

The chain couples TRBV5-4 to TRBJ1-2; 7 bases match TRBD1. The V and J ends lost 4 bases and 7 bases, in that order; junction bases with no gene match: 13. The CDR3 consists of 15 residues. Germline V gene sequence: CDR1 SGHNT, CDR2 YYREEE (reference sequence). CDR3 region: CASSGSGQAKGGYTF. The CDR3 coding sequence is TGTGCCAGCAGCGGATCCGGACAGGCCAAAGGTGGCTACACCTTC.

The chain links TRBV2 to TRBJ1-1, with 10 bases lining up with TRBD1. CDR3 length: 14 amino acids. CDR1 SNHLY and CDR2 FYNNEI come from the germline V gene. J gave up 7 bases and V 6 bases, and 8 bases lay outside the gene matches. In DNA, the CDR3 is TGTGCCAGCAGAGCGGACAGGGGGTCGGGTGAAGCTTTCTTT. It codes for CASRADRGSGEAFF.